The clone carrying this T cell receptor (beta chain) was counted ten times or more. Its antigen is unknown. The data belong to a study of T cells in Graves' hyperthyroidism and ophthalmopathy. Study results and limitations: Most thyroid-expanded clonotypes above 0.001 were also found in blood.

Recently diagnosed hyperthyroidism of less than 2 months' duration affected patients aged 18 to 65. Blood was sampled at initial diagnosis of hyperthyroidism, prior to onset of any ophthalmopathy symptoms. RNA transcripts were the template for amplifying TCR beta CDR3 regions. RT-PCR in the first round (using the HTBI primer set) targeted the TCR CDR3. TCRdb reprocessed the multiplex PCR reads via MiXCR and lists one record per CDR3 protein. The data contain hundreds of thousands of distinct CDR3 sequences, approximately 15% of them singletons. The CDR3 runs to 14 residues. CDR1 and CDR2 (germline): MGHRA, YSYEKL. Trimming pared 0 bases from V and 4 bases from J, leaving 9 bases between.

The sequenced sample was blood. This sequence originates from a woman aged 30 to 39 with Graves' hyperthyroidism that later progressed to Graves' ophthalmopathy. The chain joins TRBV4-1 to TRBJ1-1; D remains ambiguous. This chain's CDR3 is CASSQERGFTEAFF. CDR3 coding DNA: TGCGCCAGCAGCCAAGAGCGGGGATTCACTGAAGCTTTCTTT.